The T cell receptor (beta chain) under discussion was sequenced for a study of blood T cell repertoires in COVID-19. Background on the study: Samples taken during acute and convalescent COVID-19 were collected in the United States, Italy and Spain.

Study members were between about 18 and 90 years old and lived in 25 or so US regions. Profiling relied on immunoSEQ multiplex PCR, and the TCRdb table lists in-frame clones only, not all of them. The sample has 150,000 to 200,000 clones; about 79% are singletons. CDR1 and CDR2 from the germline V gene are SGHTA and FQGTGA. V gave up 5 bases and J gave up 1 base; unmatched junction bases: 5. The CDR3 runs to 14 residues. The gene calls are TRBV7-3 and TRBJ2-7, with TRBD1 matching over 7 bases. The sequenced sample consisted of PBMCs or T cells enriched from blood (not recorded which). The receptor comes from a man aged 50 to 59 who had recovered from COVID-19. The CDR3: CASSEGTVSYEQYF. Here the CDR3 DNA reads TGTGCCAGCAGCGAGGGGACAGTTTCCTACGAGCAGTACTTC.